This T cell receptor beta chain was observed in a study of cytomegalovirus exposure and HLA in healthy donors. PCR amplification relied on 60 Vbeta primers (plus 13 Jbeta primers). TCRdb's copy holds only in-frame clones and misses some; the assay was immunoSEQ multiplex PCR. This repertoire shows 150,000 to 200,000 clones, roughly 73% found once; its top ten account for roughly 8%. Sequencing was performed on PBMCs. The sequence derives from a middle-aged woman in good health and CMV-seropositive.

The CDR3 nucleotides read TGTGCCAGCAGCCCCCCAGGACATGACACCAAGTTCTTC. Encoded protein: CASSPPGHDTKFF. The rearrangement uses TRBV7-2 and TRBJ2-1; weak D call: TRBD1 (5 bases). Trimming cost V 5 bases and J 14 bases, with 19 bases left between them. The CDR3 has 13 residues. Germline CDR1 reads SGHTA; CDR2 reads FQGNSA.